A selection of T cell receptor beta chains follows, all from one sample in a study of T cell repertoires in cytomegalovirus infection. TCRdb passed the reads through MiXCR, listing each CDR3 protein once. The sample holds about 740,000 distinct CDR3 sequences; about a third are singletons and the top ten take about 2.8%. Sequences were obtained from PBMCs. The receptor source for this set is a human donor in good health (CMV status not recorded). Some clones in this sample may be carry-over from other donors' samples. CDR3s leave out the opening cysteine and the closing phenylalanine or tryptophan.

length	V	CDR3
16	TRBV20-1	SARGMDRQRYSNQPQH
12	TRBV28	ASALAGGSDTQY
13	TRBV5-1	ASRTGPYSNQPQH
15	TRBV11-2	ASSLGVGTSGANVLT
14	TRBV25-1	ASSQGIVATNEKLF
12	TRBV7-9	ASSRRDGENIQY
15	TRBV19	ASSAASGTGVNYGYT
14	TRBV7-2	ASSLGIPGSGNTIY
11	TRBV5-1	ASTRENTGELF
10	TRBV7-2	ASSSPGRSQY
14	TRBV15	ATSRDRGATNEKLF
12	TRBV28	ASSLGGVFTEAF
11	TRBV19	ASRRTRGYEQY
12	TRBV11-3	ASSSSGTQETQY
11	TRBV30	AWTQGLNSPLH
14	TRBV7-6	ASSFPDRENSYEQY
12	TRBV6-5	ASSYGGRADTQY
11	TRBV20-1	SASGTENTEAF
13	TRBV19	ASSRDRGLIGELF
15	TRBV20-1	SARDLAGGPRTDTQY
14	TRBV18	ASSPIAGPGTGELF
15	TRBV5-1	ASRPPGLAGGTGELF